This T cell receptor (beta chain) was recovered during a study of blood T cell repertoires in COVID-19. Across the whole study: Material from acute and convalescent COVID-19 was sourced from the United States, Italy and Spain. T cells, B-cell-depleted T cells, or PBMCs provided the cDNA or gDNA that served as material.

This CDR3 has 19 residues. Trimming removed 0 bases from V and 0 bases from J, with 15 bases in between. Germline CDR1 and CDR2: LGHNA and YSLEER. Sequencing was performed with immunoSEQ multiplex PCR; in TCRdb, only in-frame clones are kept and a portion is missing. The sample lists 280,000 or so clones, around 82% occurring once. Sequenced material: peripheral blood. The sequence was obtained from a woman between 45 and 60 years old who had recovered from COVID-19. J is TRBJ2-6 and V is TRBV4-3; unclear D gene. Written as DNA, the CDR3 is TGCGCCAGCAGCCAAGAGTCATCGCGTCACTTCTCTGGGGCCAACGTCCTGACTTTC. This gives the protein CASSQESSRHFSGANVLTF.